This entry lists 13 T cell receptor beta chains sequenced from one sample in a study of T cells after yellow fever vaccination. Each CDR3 protein is one row after TCRdb ran MiXCR on the 5' RACE reads. Among some 400,000 distinct CDR3 sequences listed, roughly a sixth were seen once. The sample was PBMCs, taken before the yellow fever booster vaccination. The receptors shown here come from a man younger than 35 who received the YFV17D yellow fever vaccine.

V usage is TRBV18 and J usage is TRBJ2-7; D unclear. Trimming shortened V by 2 bases and J by 1 base, and 12 bases separated the two germline ends. The CDR3 sequence is 15 residues long. Germline V gene data show CDR1 as KGHSH and CDR2 as LQKENI. This CDR3 reads CASSPRTVGSYEQYF. The DNA for the CDR3 is TGTGCCAGCTCACCAAGAACGGTGGGGTCCTACGAGCAGTACTTC.

The V gene is TRBV29-1, the J gene TRBJ2-5; no firm D call. V was cut by 7 bases and J by 2 bases, with 14 bases left in between. CDR3 length: 13 amino acids. Looked up from germline, CDR1 is SQVTM and CDR2 is ANQGSEA. CDR3 sequence: CSGGPQKQETQYF. The CDR3 nucleotides are TGCAGCGGGGGTCCACAGAAACAAGAGACCCAGTACTTC.

The chain uses TRBV4-3 and TRBJ2-3, with D tentatively TRBD1 or TRBD2 (5 bases each). The ends were cut back, 3 bases at V and 4 bases at J, with 14 bases in the middle. There are 15 residues in the CDR3. Germline loops: CDR1 LGHNA, CDR2 YSLEER. The CDR3 nucleotides are TGCGCCAGCAGCCACGGGGCCAGGGACGCAGATACGCAGTATTTT. Translation gives CASSHGARDADTQYF.

In its sample, this clonotype was seen many times. The rearrangement joins TRBV5-1 to TRBJ1-6, with D perhaps matching TRBD1 (6 bases). Germline V gene data show CDR1 as SGHRS and CDR2 as YFSETQ. Trimming cost V 4 bases and J 9 bases, with 20 bases left between them. The CDR3 sequence is 16 residues long. The DNA for the CDR3 is TGCGCCAGCAGCGCCCTTACAACAGGGTCTGGTTCACCCCTCCACTTT. Translation gives CASSALTTGSGSPLHF.

The chain couples TRBV7-6 to TRBJ2-1; 8 nucleotides line up with TRBD2. The trim removed 0 bases at V and 7 bases at J, leaving 8 bases unmatched. Looked up from germline, CDR1 is SGHVS and CDR2 is FNYEAQ. The CDR3 spans 16 residues. CDR3 residues: CASSLASAGGGNEQFF. The CDR3 DNA sequence: TGTGCCAGCAGCTTAGCGTCCGCGGGGGGCGGAAATGAGCAGTTCTTC.

V usage is TRBV7-9 and J usage is TRBJ2-4, with D uncertain. The CDR3 is made up of 14 amino acids. Trimming took off 7 bases at V and 0 bases at J, with 10 bases between the two ends. CDR1 is SEHNR and CDR2 is FQNEAQ in the germline V gene (reference sequence). The CDR3 DNA reads as TGTGCCAGCACCGATGAGCTAGCCAAAAACATTCAGTACTTC. The encoded protein is CASTDELAKNIQYF.

The chain carries TRBV5-1 and TRBJ2-2; D gene uncertain. Germline loops: CDR1 SGHRS, CDR2 YFSETQ. The CDR3 contains 14 residues. V dropped 0 bases and J dropped 7 bases, with 10 bases sitting between them. CDR3 in amino acids: CASSLVARGGELFF. Written as DNA, the CDR3 is TGCGCCAGCAGCTTGGTGGCAAGAGGCGGGGAGCTGTTTTTT. Full variable domain (outside the CDR3, taken from reference TRBV5-1 and TRBJ2-2): KAGVTQTPRYLIKTRGQQVTLSCSPISGHRSVSWYQQTPGQGLQFLFEYFSETQRNKGNFPGRFSGRQFSNSRSEMNVSTLELGDSALYLCASSLVARGGELFFGEGSRLTVL.

In this sample, this clonotype turned up many times. The chain employs TRBV29-1 and TRBJ2-7; D unclear. V lost 2 bases to trimming and J lost 2 bases, with 7 bases between them. Germline V gives CDR1 SQVTM, CDR2 ANQGSEA. There are 12 residues in the CDR3. DNA for the CDR3: TGCAGCGTTGAACGGCGGCCCTACGAGCAGTACTTC. Translating it yields CSVERRPYEQYF.

The chain recombines TRBV4-3 with TRBJ1-1, with TRBD1 as a possible D gene (5 bases). V gave up 4 bases and J gave up 0 bases, with 9 bases separating them. Per the germline V gene, CDR1 is LGHNA and CDR2 is YSLEER. CDR3 length equals 14 residues. The CDR3 nucleotides read TGCGCCAGCAGCCCGACAGTTCTGAACACTGAAGCTTTCTTT. Protein product: CASSPTVLNTEAFF.

This clonotype showed up just a few times. J is TRBJ2-2 and V is TRBV9; D is tentatively TRBD1 or TRBD2 (5 bases each). The length of the CDR3 is 13 residues. Looked up from germline, CDR1 is SGDLS and CDR2 is YYNGEE. V was clipped by 2 bases and J by 8 bases, with 10 bases between them. DNA of the CDR3: TGTGCCAGCAGCGTGAGAGGGGAAGGGGAGCTGTTTTTT. Translation gives CASSVRGEGELFF.

This clonotype has a count of ten or more. This chain uses TRBV7-9 with TRBJ2-3, with 7 bases matching TRBD1. The CDR3 extends over 14 amino acids. The germline gives CDR1 SEHNR, CDR2 FQNEAQ (reference sequence). V lost 1 base and J lost 4; bases outside the gene matches: 2. The CDR3 sequence is CASSLVDRADTQYF. The CDR3 nucleotides read TGTGCCAGCAGCTTAGTCGACAGGGCAGATACGCAGTATTTT.

This clonotype appeared once. The chain uses TRBV9 and TRBJ1-1; tentatively, D is TRBD1 (6 bases). The CDR3 extends over 17 amino acids. The germline CDR1 and CDR2 sequences are SGDLS and YYNGEE. V was trimmed by 3 bases and J by 7 bases, leaving 25 bases between them. CDR3 nucleotides: TGTGCCAGCAGCGGGAGGGGGTCACAGGGAATGGGCGGTGAAGCTTTCTTT. Its protein product is CASSGRGSQGMGGEAFF. Full variable domain (outside the CDR3, taken from reference TRBV9 and TRBJ1-1): DSGVTQTPKHLITATGQRVTLRCSPRSGDLSVYWYQQSLDQGLQFLIQYYNGEERAKGNILERFSAQQFPDLHSELNLSSLELGDSALYFCASSGRGSQGMGGEAFFGQGTRLTVV.

The table lists this clonotype with a few counts. The chain has TRBV6-2 or TRBV6-3 and TRBJ2-3; D not resolved. This CDR3 has 13 amino acids. The V end lost 6 bases, the J end lost 0 bases, and 7 bases lay between the germline ends. Germline V gene data show CDR1 as MNHEY and CDR2 as SVGEGT. The CDR3 loop is CASRARSTDTQYF. Here the CDR3 DNA reads TGTGCCAGCAGGGCCAGGAGCACAGATACGCAGTATTTT.